This TCR beta chain was observed in a study of early T cells in non-severe SARS-CoV-2 infection. Study-wide context: Chains stayed unpaired after sequencing of bulk RNA from unsorted whole blood.

In TCRdb, the 5' RACE reads were re-called with MiXCR into one record per CDR3 protein. Of roughly 120,000 distinct CDR3 sequences in the sample, 15% were seen once. CDR3 length: 16 residues. The germline CDR1 and CDR2 sequences are LNHDA and SQIVND (reference sequence). Trimming stripped 8 bases from V and 0 bases from J, with 17 bases between. The source of this sequence is an adult who was a healthcare worker with PCR-confirmed SARS-CoV-2 infection or an uninfected control (not recorded which). What was sequenced was whole blood. V is TRBV19 and J is TRBJ2-1, with D possibly TRBD1 on 6 matching bases. CDR3 protein: CASQGGYRSSYNEQFF. CDR3 in DNA: TGTGCCAGTCAAGGGGGTTACCGTAGCTCCTACAATGAGCAGTTCTTC.